One and the same sample provided the 9 T cell receptor beta chains below, sequenced in a study of cytomegalovirus exposure and HLA in healthy donors. PCR involved 60 Vbeta and 13 Jbeta primers. Only in-frame clones appear in the TCRdb table, and some are missing; sequencing was by immunoSEQ multiplex PCR. The sample includes roughly 150,000 clones, about 85% seen only once; the top ten take about 2.5%. Source material: PBMCs. The receptor source for this set is a young man in good health and CMV-seropositive.

V gene TRBV11-3 combines with J gene TRBJ1-1, with D possibly TRBD1 on 5 matching bases. Trimming stripped 4 bases from V and 5 bases from J, with 14 bases between. Germline CDR1 reads SGHNT; CDR2 reads YENEEA. This CDR3 contains 14 residues. This CDR3 reads CASSSQTVGTEAFF. CDR3 nucleotides: TGTGCCAGCAGCTCCCAGACAGTAGGTACTGAAGCTTTCTTT.

V is TRBV4-1 and J is TRBJ1-2; D is possibly TRBD1 (5 bases). The CDR3 spans 13 residues. The germline V gene encodes CDR1 MGHRA and CDR2 YSYEKL. Trimming removed 1 base at V and 7 bases at J, with 10 bases between. CDR3 in DNA: TGCGCCAGCAGCCAAGTGGGGCCGGGTGGCTACACCTTC. It is translated as CASSQVGPGGYTF.

On this clone itself: Other nucleotide sequences from this sample produce the same CDR3. The rearrangement joins TRBV9 to TRBJ2-1; tentative D call: TRBD1 (5 bases). CDR3 length: 14 residues. The V end was cut by 0 bases, the J end by 2 bases, with 6 bases between. CDR1 SGDLS and CDR2 YYNGEE come from the germline V gene. Here the CDR3 reads CASSVGGAYNEQFF. CDR3 in DNA: TGTGCCAGCAGCGTAGGGGGCGCCTACAATGAGCAGTTCTTC.

The J gene is TRBJ1-2, the V gene TRBV9; tentative D call: TRBD1 (5 bases). The length of the CDR3 is 14 residues. Germline V CDR1 and CDR2: SGDLS, YYNGEE. The V gene lost 0 bases and the J gene lost 7 bases, with 13 bases spanning the gap. CDR3 residues: CASSVGGEGGGYTF. The DNA for the CDR3 is TGTGCCAGCAGCGTAGGAGGGGAGGGAGGTGGCTACACCTTC.

The chain combines TRBV7-2 with TRBJ1-6; a possible D gene is TRBD1 (6 bases). The V gene lost 6 bases and the J gene lost 8 bases, with 11 bases spanning the gap. CDR1 is SGHTA, CDR2 FQGNSA, per germline. The CDR3 spans 13 residues. The CDR3 coding sequence is TGTGCCAGCAGTACAGGGTGGGATTCACCCCTCCACTTT. Translation gives CASSTGWDSPLHF.

The V gene is TRBV19, the J gene TRBJ2-2, with TRBD2 matching over 8 bases. CDR1 is LNHDA and CDR2 is SQIVND in the germline V gene (reference sequence). The CDR3 runs 17 residues. Trimming took 4 bases from V and 6 from J; bases not matched to a gene: 13. The CDR3 sequence: CASSNPGGVGAAGELFF. The CDR3 coding sequence is TGTGCCAGTAGTAACCCCGGGGGGGTAGGGGCGGCCGGGGAGCTGTTTTTT.

The rearrangement joins TRBV6-6 to TRBJ2-2; 10 positions agree with TRBD1. This CDR3 comprises 16 residues. The junction had 6 bases not matched to a gene; V was cut back by 2 bases and J by 6 bases. Per the germline V gene, CDR1 is MNHNY and CDR2 is SVGAGI (reference sequence). The CDR3 loop reads CASSYPGDRGSGELFF. The CDR3 DNA reads as TGTGCCAGCAGTTACCCCGGGGACAGGGGATCCGGGGAGCTGTTTTTT.

The chain uses TRBV10-3 and TRBJ1-1, with D possibly TRBD1 on 6 matching bases. V lost 4 bases to trimming and J lost 1 base, with 13 bases between them. This CDR3 has 15 residues. Germline CDR1 ENHRY, CDR2 SYGVKD. CDR3 bases: TGTGCCATCAGTGTGGGGGGGCGCCGGAACACTGAAGCTTTCTTT. Encoded protein: CAISVGGRRNTEAFF.

This rearrangement joins TRBV20-1 to TRBJ2-1, with 7 bases that match TRBD2. The trim removed 8 bases at V and 9 bases at J, leaving 7 bases unmatched. The germline V gene has CDR1 DFQATT and CDR2 SNEGSKA (reference sequence). This CDR3 is 11 amino acids long. CDR3 loop: CSTGRESEQFF. CDR3 sequence (DNA): TGCAGTACGGGGCGGGAGAGTGAGCAGTTCTTC.